Listed below are T cell receptor beta chains from one sample, sequenced in a study of long-term antiretroviral therapy in people with HIV. Some clones are missing from TCRdb's copy, which holds only in-frame ones; the method was immunoSEQ multiplex PCR. There are roughly 17,000 clones in the sample; 91% occur only once, and approximately 9.6% lies in the top ten. Sequenced material: unsorted PBMCs, taken 3 years after starting antiretroviral therapy. These receptor sequences come from a man in his forties or fifties with HIV. Both conserved end residues are part of each CDR3. The order of the fields is CDR3 DNA, CDR3 protein, D gene, J gene, V gene, clone size. A D gene is named only where the DNA matches it firmly. A row's size may be missing; if present it is once, few, many or a size class.

DNA: TGTGCCAGCAGCCTGGGAAGCGGCTACACCTTC
CDR3: CASSLGSGYTF
D: .
J: TRBJ1-2
V: TRBV7-9
size: .

DNA: TGTGCCAGCAGTCTAGGACAGGGTAAAGCTAACTATGGCTACACCTTC
CDR3: CASSLGQGKANYGYTF
D: TRBD1
J: TRBJ1-2
V: TRBV27
size: .

DNA: TGTGCCAGCAGCGTAGACGCTACGGGGGGGCACTCCGGGGAGCTGTTTTTT
CDR3: CASSVDATGGHSGELFF
D: TRBD2
J: TRBJ2-2
V: TRBV9
size: .

DNA: TGTGCCAGCAGCCCTAGCGGGTTCACAGATACGCAGTATTTT
CDR3: CASSPSGFTDTQYF
D: TRBD2
J: TRBJ2-3
V: TRBV9
size: .

DNA: TGCGCCAGCAGCCAAGGGAGGGAAGTCTCCTACGAGCAGTACTTC
CDR3: CASSQGREVSYEQYF
D: .
J: TRBJ2-7
V: TRBV4-3
size: .

DNA: TGTGCCAGCACCCCCAGCCGCTCTGGGGCCAACGTCCTGACTTTC
CDR3: CASTPSRSGANVLTF
D: .
J: TRBJ2-6
V: TRBV5-4
size: .

DNA: TGCGCCAGCAGCCAAGATACCAGTAGGTCGTACGAGCAGTACTTC
CDR3: CASSQDTSRSYEQYF
D: .
J: TRBJ2-7
V: TRBV4-3
size: .

DNA: TGTGCCAGCAGCTTAGGGCCCTGGGGGGAGGGGGCAAGCACAGATACGCAGTATTTT
CDR3: CASSLGPWGEGASTDTQYF
D: .
J: TRBJ2-3
V: TRBV11-2
size: .

DNA: TGTGCCAGCAGCAAAGACGGACAGGGCTCCTACGAGCAGTACTTC
CDR3: CASSKDGQGSYEQYF
D: .
J: TRBJ2-7
V: TRBV21-1
size: .

DNA: TGTGCCAGCATAGCGGACAGGGGATGGTCACCCCTCCACTTT
CDR3: CASIADRGWSPLHF
D: TRBD1
J: TRBJ1-6
V: TRBV28
size: .

DNA: TGCGCCAGCAGCCAAGTTAGCCCGAATGAGCAGTTCTTC
CDR3: CASSQVSPNEQFF
D: .
J: TRBJ2-1
V: TRBV4-1
size: .

DNA: TGCGCCAGCAGCCAAGAGGGACCACAGGGAAAACTGTTTTTT
CDR3: CASSQEGPQGKLFF
D: .
J: TRBJ1-4
V: TRBV4-3
size: .

DNA: TGTGCCAGCAGCCCCCGGGACAGACTCACCGGGGAGCTGTTTTTT
CDR3: CASSPRDRLTGELFF
D: TRBD1
J: TRBJ2-2
V: TRBV9
size: .

DNA: TGCGCCAGCAGTCAATGGTTCCAGGGGGACAGCGAAAAACTGTTTTTT
CDR3: CASSQWFQGDSEKLFF
D: TRBD1
J: TRBJ1-4
V: TRBV23-1
size: once

DNA: TGTGCCAGCAGGGAGGCAGTGATTTCCTACGAGCAGTACTTC
CDR3: CASREAVISYEQYF
D: .
J: TRBJ2-7
V: TRBV2
size: .

DNA: TGCGCCAGCAGCTTGGCCGGCAGGGGAAAGGATGAAAAACTGTTTTTT
CDR3: CASSLAGRGKDEKLFF
D: .
J: TRBJ1-4
V: TRBV5-1
size: .

DNA: TGTGCCAGCAGTGAATTTCGGACAGGGGAGGTGACAGATACGCAGTATTTT
CDR3: CASSEFRTGEVTDTQYF
D: TRBD1
J: TRBJ2-3
V: TRBV25-1
size: .

DNA: TGTGCCAGCAGTACAGGGTGGGCTAGCACAGATACGCAGTATTTT
CDR3: CASSTGWASTDTQYF
D: .
J: TRBJ2-3
V: TRBV6-5
size: .

DNA: TGTGCCAGCTCACCACCGGGGTTTGCTGAAGCTTTCTTT
CDR3: CASSPPGFAEAFF
D: .
J: TRBJ1-1
V: TRBV18
size: .

DNA: TGCGCCAGCAGCTCCAGGACTAGCGGGGGCACAGATACGCAGTATTTT
CDR3: CASSSRTSGGTDTQYF
D: TRBD2
J: TRBJ2-3
V: TRBV5-1
size: few

DNA: TGTGCCAGCAGCTACAGGGGGCGCAACACTGAAGCTTTCTTT
CDR3: CASSYRGRNTEAFF
D: TRBD1
J: TRBJ1-1
V: TRBV7-6
size: .

DNA: TGTGCCAGCAGCTTCCGGACTAGCGGGGGCTACGAGCAGTACTTC
CDR3: CASSFRTSGGYEQYF
D: TRBD2
J: TRBJ2-7
V: TRBV11-2
size: .

DNA: TGTGCCAGCAAATCGGCGGGACAGGGGAATGAAAAACTGTTTTTT
CDR3: CASKSAGQGNEKLFF
D: TRBD1
J: TRBJ1-4
V: TRBV2
size: .

DNA: TGCGCCAGCAGTGGCAGCGAAGGGGCCTACGAGCAGTACTTC
CDR3: CASSGSEGAYEQYF
D: .
J: TRBJ2-7
V: TRBV10-1
size: .

DNA: TGCGCCAGCAGCGTCAGGGGGGGCTACGAGCAGTACTTC
CDR3: CASSVRGGYEQYF
D: .
J: TRBJ2-7
V: TRBV5-1
size: .

DNA: TGTGCCAGCAGCTCGACCTGGACTAGCGGGGGGACCGAGCAGTACTTC
CDR3: CASSSTWTSGGTEQYF
D: TRBD2
J: TRBJ2-7
V: TRBV7-9
size: .

DNA: TGTGCCAGCAGCCCCACCCGGACAGGGGGTCTCTATGGCTACACCTTC
CDR3: CASSPTRTGGLYGYTF
D: TRBD1
J: TRBJ1-2
V: TRBV7-2
size: .

DNA: TGTGCCAGCTCACGAGAGGCTAGCACAGATACGCAGTATTTT
CDR3: CASSREASTDTQYF
D: .
J: TRBJ2-3
V: TRBV18
size: .

DNA: TGTGCCACCAGCAGATCCGGGACAGGGTGGAATCAGCCCCAGCATTTT
CDR3: CATSRSGTGWNQPQHF
D: TRBD1
J: TRBJ1-5
V: TRBV15
size: once

DNA: TGTGCCAGCAGCTTGCAGGGGGGGCAAGAGACCCAGTACTTC
CDR3: CASSLQGGQETQYF
D: .
J: TRBJ2-5
V: TRBV5-4
size: once

DNA: TGTGCCAGCAGTCCCGGGGGGACCTACTCCTACGAGCAGTACTTC
CDR3: CASSPGGTYSYEQYF
D: TRBD2
J: TRBJ2-7
V: TRBV27
size: .

DNA: TGTGCCAGCTCCTTGAACGGGAATCAGCCCCAGCATTTT
CDR3: CASSLNGNQPQHF
D: .
J: TRBJ1-5
V: TRBV6-1
size: .

DNA: TGCGCCAGCAGCTATACGACAGGGGCGAGTAATTCACCCCTCCACTTT
CDR3: CASSYTTGASNSPLHF
D: TRBD1
J: TRBJ1-6
V: TRBV5-1
size: .

DNA: TGTGCCACCGGGACTAGCGGGGGGTACACAGATACGCAGTATTTT
CDR3: CATGTSGGYTDTQYF
D: TRBD2
J: TRBJ2-3
V: TRBV10-3
size: few

DNA: TGTGCCAGCAGCTTAGGGGACGCTCGGTACGAGCAGTACTTC
CDR3: CASSLGDARYEQYF
D: .
J: TRBJ2-7
V: TRBV7-2
size: .

DNA: TGCGCCAGCAGCTTGGAGTTGGGGAGTGGAAACACCATATATTTT
CDR3: CASSLELGSGNTIYF
D: .
J: TRBJ1-3
V: TRBV5-1
size: .

DNA: TGCGCCAGCAGCTCCGCCAACAACTATGGCTACACCTTC
CDR3: CASSSANNYGYTF
D: .
J: TRBJ1-2
V: TRBV5-1
size: .

DNA: TGCAGCGTTGAGAGGGGACAGTTCCTCACAGATACGCAGTATTTT
CDR3: CSVERGQFLTDTQYF
D: TRBD1
J: TRBJ2-3
V: TRBV29-1
size: .

DNA: TGTGCCAGCAGTTCCTCGACTGACATAGCGGGGTATGAGCAGTTCTTC
CDR3: CASSSSTDIAGYEQFF
D: TRBD2
J: TRBJ2-1
V: TRBV7-9
size: .

DNA: TGTGCCAGCAATAGGGCTCCCACTGAAGCTTTCTTT
CDR3: CASNRAPTEAFF
D: .
J: TRBJ1-1
V: TRBV2
size: .

DNA: TGTGCCAGCAGTTCCGACCGACTAGCGGTTAGCACAGATACGCAGTATTTT
CDR3: CASSSDRLAVSTDTQYF
D: TRBD2
J: TRBJ2-3
V: TRBV27
size: .

DNA: TGCGCCAGCAGCCTAAAACAGGACCTCTATGGCTACACCTTC
CDR3: CASSLKQDLYGYTF
D: .
J: TRBJ1-2
V: TRBV4-1
size: .

DNA: TGTGCCAGCAGCTTAGCCGGACGGAGTAATGAAAAACTGTTTTTT
CDR3: CASSLAGRSNEKLFF
D: .
J: TRBJ1-4
V: TRBV7-8
size: .

DNA: TGTGCCAGCAGTCGGGTACTAGCGGGGGGTCCTGCCTACGAGCAGTACTTC
CDR3: CASSRVLAGGPAYEQYF
D: TRBD2
J: TRBJ2-7
V: TRBV27
size: .

DNA: TGTGCCAGCTTATTGGGGGTGGTGGACACTGAAGCTTTCTTT
CDR3: CASLLGVVDTEAFF
D: .
J: TRBJ1-1
V: TRBV6-6
size: .

DNA: TGTGCCAGCAGGCAGGCTAATGAAAAACTGTTTTTT
CDR3: CASRQANEKLFF
D: .
J: TRBJ1-4
V: TRBV2
size: .

DNA: TGCGCCAGCAGCTTGAAGGTGAGCTCCTACGAGCAGTACTTC
CDR3: CASSLKVSSYEQYF
D: .
J: TRBJ2-7
V: TRBV5-1
size: .

DNA: TGTGCCAGCAGCCTTGCGGGGGTCGGGCAGCCCCAGCATTTT
CDR3: CASSLAGVGQPQHF
D: .
J: TRBJ1-5
V: TRBV7-9
size: few